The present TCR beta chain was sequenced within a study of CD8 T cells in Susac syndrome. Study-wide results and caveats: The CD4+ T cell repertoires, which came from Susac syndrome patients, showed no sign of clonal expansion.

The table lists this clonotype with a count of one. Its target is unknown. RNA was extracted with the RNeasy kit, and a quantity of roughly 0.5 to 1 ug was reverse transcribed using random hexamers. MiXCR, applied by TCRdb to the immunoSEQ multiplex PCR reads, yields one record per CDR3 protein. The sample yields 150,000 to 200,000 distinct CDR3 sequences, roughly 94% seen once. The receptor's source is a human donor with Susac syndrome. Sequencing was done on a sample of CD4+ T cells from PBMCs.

CDR3 region: CAISAGTGLSEQYF. CDR3 nucleotides: TGTGCCATCAGTGCAGGGACAGGGTTGAGCGAGCAGTACTTC. The V and J genes are TRBV10-3 and TRBJ2-7; TRBD1 matches at 9 bases. Per germline, CDR1 ENHRY and CDR2 SYGVKD. V trimming: 4 bases; J trimming: 6 bases; junction bases outside the gene matches: 7. This CDR3 is built from 14 residues.